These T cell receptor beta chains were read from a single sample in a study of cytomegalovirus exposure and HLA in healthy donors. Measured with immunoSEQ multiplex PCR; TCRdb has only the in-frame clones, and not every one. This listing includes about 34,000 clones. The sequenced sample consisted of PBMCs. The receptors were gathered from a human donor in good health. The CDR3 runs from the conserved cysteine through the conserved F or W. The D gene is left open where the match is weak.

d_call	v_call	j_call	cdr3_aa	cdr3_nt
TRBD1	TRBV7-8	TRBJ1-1	CASSLKTGGAWGTEAFF	TGTGCCAGCAGCTTAAAAACAGGGGGCGCATGGGGCACTGAAGCTTTCTTT
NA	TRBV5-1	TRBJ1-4	CASSLGGLGNEKLFF	TGCGCCAGCAGCTTAGGGGGTTTGGGTAATGAAAAACTGTTTTTT
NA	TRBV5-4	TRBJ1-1	CASSLGLSGRVQMTFF	TGTGCCAGCAGCTTGGGGTTAAGTGGGAGGGTTCAAATGACTTTCTTT
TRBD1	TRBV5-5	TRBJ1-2	CASSTGAVDGYTF	TGTGCCAGTTCGACAGGGGCTGTTGATGGCTACACCTTC
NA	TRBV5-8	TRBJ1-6	CASSLTSSYNSPLHF	TGTGCCAGCAGCTTGACTAGCTCCTATAATTCACCCCTCCACTTT
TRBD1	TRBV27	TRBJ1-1	CASMSGGLNTEAFF	TGTGCCAGCATGTCAGGGGGCTTGAACACTGAAGCTTTCTTT
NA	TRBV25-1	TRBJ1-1	CASSDRLSGRATEAFF	TGTGCCAGCAGTGATCGTCTGTCAGGGAGGGCGACTGAAGCTTTCTTT
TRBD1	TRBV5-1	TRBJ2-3	CASSRDRETDTQYF	TGCGCCAGCAGTCGGGACAGGGAAACAGATACGCAGTATTTT
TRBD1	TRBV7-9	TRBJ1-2	CASSSRTGDAYGYTF	TGTGCCAGCAGCTCACGGACAGGAGACGCCTATGGCTACACCTTC
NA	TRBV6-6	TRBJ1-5	CASSPRGASNQPQHF	TGTGCCAGCAGTCCCCGTGGGGCGAGCAATCAGCCCCAGCATTTT
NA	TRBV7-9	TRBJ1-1	CASSLEQGSLRNEAFF	TGTGCCAGCAGCTTAGAGCAGGGTAGCCTGCGTAATGAAGCTTTCTTT
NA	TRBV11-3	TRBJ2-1	CASSPGLANEQFF	TGTGCCAGCAGCCCCGGGCTAGCGAATGAGCAGTTCTTC
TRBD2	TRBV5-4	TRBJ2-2	CASSLGLAGDTGELFF	TGTGCCAGCAGCTTAGGTCTAGCGGGGGACACCGGGGAGCTGTTTTTT
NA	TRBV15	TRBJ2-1	CATSTQQNSYNEQFF	TGTGCCACCAGCACCCAACAAAACAGCTACAATGAGCAGTTCTTC
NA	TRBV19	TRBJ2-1	CASSSRGPLNEQFF	TGTGCCAGTAGTTCGCGGGGGCCCCTTAATGAGCAGTTCTTC
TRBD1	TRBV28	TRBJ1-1	CASSRADRVTEAFF	TGTGCCAGCAGCCGTGCCGACAGGGTCACTGAAGCTTTCTTT
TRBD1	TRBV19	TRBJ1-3	CASSIPGQGTGNTIYF	TGTGCCAGTAGTATCCCCGGACAGGGAACTGGAAACACCATATATTTT
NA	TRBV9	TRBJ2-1	CASSVVPGSYNEQFF	TGTGCCAGCAGCGTAGTTCCGGGGTCGTACAATGAGCAGTTCTTC
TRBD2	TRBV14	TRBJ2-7	CASSQSGAFSYEQYF	TGTGCCAGCAGCCAAAGCGGGGCCTTCTCCTACGAGCAGTACTTC
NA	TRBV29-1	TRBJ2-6	CSAFSGAGANVLTF	TGCAGCGCTTTTTCGGGGGCTGGGGCCAACGTCCTGACTTTC
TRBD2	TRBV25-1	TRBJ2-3	CASSERLSGGRTDTQYF	TGTGCCAGCAGTGAACGTCTGAGCGGGGGGAGGACAGATACGCAGTATTTT
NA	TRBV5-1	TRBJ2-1	CASSSSTGNSYNEQFF	TGCGCCAGCAGCTCATCGACGGGTAACTCCTACAATGAGCAGTTCTTC
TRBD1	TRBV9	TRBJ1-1	CASSASQGVRNTEAFF	TGTGCCAGCAGCGCCTCACAGGGGGTGAGGAACACTGAAGCTTTCTTT
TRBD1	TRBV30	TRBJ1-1	CAWSVKGQGDTEAFF	TGTGCCTGGAGTGTTAAAGGACAGGGGGACACTGAAGCTTTCTTT
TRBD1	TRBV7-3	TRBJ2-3	CASSFRQGGVTDTQYF	TGTGCCAGCAGCTTTAGACAGGGTGGCGTCACAGATACGCAGTATTTT
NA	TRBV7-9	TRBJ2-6	CASSSPRRALGANVLTF	TGTGCCAGCAGCTCCCCTCGGCGGGCTCTGGGAGCCAACGTCCTGACTTTC
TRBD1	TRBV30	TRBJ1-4	CAWTLGGDLFF	TGTGCCTGGACCTTAGGGGGCGATCTGTTTTTT
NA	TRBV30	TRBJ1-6	CAWSVLKSYNSPLHF	TGTGCCTGGAGTGTACTGAAGTCCTATAATTCACCCCTCCACTTT
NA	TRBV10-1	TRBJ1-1	CASSESGKGMAFF	TGCGCCAGCAGTGAGTCGGGTAAGGGGATGGCTTTCTTT
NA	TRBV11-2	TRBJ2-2	CASTPYLASGELFF	TGTGCCAGCACCCCCTATCTAGCGTCCGGGGAGCTGTTTTTT
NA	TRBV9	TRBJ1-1	CASSDYRERSTEAFF	TGTGCCAGCAGCGACTACAGGGAAAGGAGCACTGAAGCTTTCTTT
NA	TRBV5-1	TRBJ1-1	CASTVGRGGTEAFF	TGCGCCAGCACAGTAGGACGGGGAGGCACTGAAGCTTTCTTT
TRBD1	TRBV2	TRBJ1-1	CASRGGQGISRMNTEAFF	TGTGCCAGCAGGGGAGGACAGGGGATATCTCGGATGAACACTGAAGCTTTCTTT
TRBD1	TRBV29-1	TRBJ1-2	CSVGDSNYGYTF	TGCAGCGTTGGGGACAGTAACTATGGCTACACCTTC
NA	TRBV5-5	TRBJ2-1	CASSLEHYNEQFF	TGTGCCAGCAGCTTAGAGCACTACAATGAGCAGTTCTTC
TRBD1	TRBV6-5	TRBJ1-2	CASRDRARDGYTF	TGTGCCAGCCGGGACAGGGCACGCGATGGCTACACCTTC
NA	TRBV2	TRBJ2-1	CASSEGWTNSDNEQFF	TGTGCCAGCAGTGAAGGATGGACAAACTCCGACAATGAGCAGTTCTTC
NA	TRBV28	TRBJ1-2	CASSLNRLDYTF	TGTGCCAGCAGTTTAAACAGGTTAGACTACACCTTC
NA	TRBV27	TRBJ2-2	CASRPYRVGNTGELFF	TGTGCCAGCAGACCCTACAGGGTCGGTAACACCGGGGAGCTGTTTTTT
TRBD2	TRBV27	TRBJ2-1	CASSLYASGGFSYNEQFF	TGTGCCAGCAGTTTATATGCCAGCGGGGGATTCTCCTACAATGAGCAGTTCTTC
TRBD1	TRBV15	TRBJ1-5	CATSDGTGNQPQHF	TGTGCCACCAGCGATGGGACAGGGAATCAGCCCCAGCATTTT
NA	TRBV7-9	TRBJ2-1	CASSLTASSYNEQFF	TGTGCCAGCAGCTTAACGGCTAGCTCCTACAATGAGCAGTTCTTC
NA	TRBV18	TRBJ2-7	CASSPSRNHPHEQYF	TGTGCCAGCTCACCGAGCAGGAACCACCCCCACGAGCAGTACTTC
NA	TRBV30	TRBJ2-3	CAWSVRRGWGTDTQYF	TGTGCCTGGAGTGTACGGAGGGGCTGGGGCACAGATACGCAGTATTTT
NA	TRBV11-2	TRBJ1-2	CASSLGGVLYGYTF	TGTGCCAGCAGCTTAGGGGGGGTCTTGTATGGCTACACCTTC
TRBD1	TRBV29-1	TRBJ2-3	CSVEDRRTGRADTQYF	TGCAGCGTTGAAGATCGAAGGACAGGGCGTGCGGATACGCAGTATTTT
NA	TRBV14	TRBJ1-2	CASSQARANYGYTF	TGTGCCAGCAGCCAAGCACGAGCTAACTATGGCTACACCTTC
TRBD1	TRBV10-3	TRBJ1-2	CAISAIDRAYYGYTF	TGTGCCATCAGTGCTATCGACAGGGCGTACTATGGCTACACCTTC
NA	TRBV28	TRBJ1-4	CASSPPGGVAEKLFF	TGTGCCAGCAGTCCCCCGGGGGGGGTTGCTGAAAAACTGTTTTTT